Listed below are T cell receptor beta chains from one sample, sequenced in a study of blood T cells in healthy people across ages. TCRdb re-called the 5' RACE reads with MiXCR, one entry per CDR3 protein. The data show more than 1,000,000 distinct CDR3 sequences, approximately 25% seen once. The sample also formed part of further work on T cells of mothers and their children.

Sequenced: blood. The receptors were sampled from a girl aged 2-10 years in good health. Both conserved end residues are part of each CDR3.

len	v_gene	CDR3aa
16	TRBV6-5	CASTGVHTSSGNTIYF
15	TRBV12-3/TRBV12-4	CASSPRDRSTDTQYF
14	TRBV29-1	CSVEGDREGQPQHF
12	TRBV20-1	CSGQDRQATQYF
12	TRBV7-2	CASSLFAETQYF
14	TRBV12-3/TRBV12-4	CASSSDSSNQPQHF
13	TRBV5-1	CASTLESGGEQYF
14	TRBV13	CASRSQGANYGYTF
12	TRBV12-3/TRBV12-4	CATGRENTEAFF
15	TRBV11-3	CASSSPDREREAQYF
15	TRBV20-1	CSAPDRRSNTGELFF
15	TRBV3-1	CASSLPGTDYNEQFF
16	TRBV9	CASSTKWDGRDYGYTF
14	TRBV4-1	CASSQVALQETQYF
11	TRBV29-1	CSVPDGSEQYF
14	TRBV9	CASSRGDFGNTIYF
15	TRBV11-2	CASSPASGGSYEQYF
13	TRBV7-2	CASSLLGRRGQYF
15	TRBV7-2	CASSLGQNPNEKLFF
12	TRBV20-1	CSAPGTGETQYF
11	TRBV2	CASSDGGTQYF
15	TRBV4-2	CASGPGEVSSREAFF
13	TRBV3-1	CASSLSDGYEQFF
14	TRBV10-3	CAISETSAQETQYF
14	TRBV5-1	CASSLVSSGEKLFF
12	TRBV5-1	CASSLGSDTQYF
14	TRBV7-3	CASSQTSGGNEQFF
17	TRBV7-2	CASSIDGTSGLKGTQYF
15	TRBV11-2	CASSPLAGGEDEQYF